The entry below describes one TCR beta chain. Antigen: not known. The germline V and J ends were trimmed by 1 base and 4 bases, with 7 bases remaining between them. Looked up from germline, CDR1 is SGHDN and CDR2 is FVKESK. The CDR3 has 14 residues. This sample stems from a study of response to subunit inactivated influenza vaccine. Study-level points and caveats: Researchers suggested that each seasonal influenza vaccination recruits few new T cells.

TCRdb analysed the RT-PCR reads with MiXCR anew, one entry per CDR3 protein. The table shows about 520,000 distinct CDR3 sequences, with 25% occurring only once. The clonotype originates from a man aged 50 to 59 who received an inactivated influenza vaccine. The source was CD4+ T cells sorted from PBMCs, collected 5 to 6 days after vaccination. This chain links TRBV14 with TRBJ2-2; D is unclear. CDR3 sequence (DNA): TGTGCCAGCAGCCAAGGACTCTTCACCGGGGAGCTGTTTTTT. Translated, it gives CASSQGLFTGELFF.